The 27 T cell receptor beta chains below all came from one sample that was sequenced in a study of cytomegalovirus exposure and HLA in healthy donors. Vbeta (60) and Jbeta (13) primers were used in the PCR. Generated by immunoSEQ multiplex PCR, the TCRdb table keeps only in-frame clones and is missing some. Here the sample table reports around 110,000 clones. The sample was PBMCs. Source of these receptors: a middle-aged man in good health and CMV-seropositive.

CDR3 in amino acids: CASSLSSKSSYEQYF. DNA of the CDR3: TGTGCCAGTAGTTTGTCTTCTAAGAGCTCCTACGAGCAGTACTTC. The chain couples TRBV19 to TRBJ2-7; D gene unclear. Per germline, CDR1 LNHDA and CDR2 SQIVND (reference sequence). The CDR3 has 15 residues. V lost 5 bases to trimming and J lost 0 bases, with 14 bases between them.

The V and J genes are TRBV28 and TRBJ1-2; 7 nucleotides agree with TRBD1. Per the germline V gene, CDR1 is MDHEN and CDR2 is SYDVKM. J was trimmed by 2 bases and V by 6 bases; bases with no gene match: 15. There are 17 residues in the CDR3. CDR3 sequence (DNA): TGTGCCAGCAGCCACCCATCGGGGACAGTCTTAAACTATGGCTACACCTTC. Amino acid sequence: CASSHPSGTVLNYGYTF.

The chain recombines TRBV6-6 with TRBJ2-4, with a possible D match to TRBD2 (6 bases). Trimming took 5 bases from V and 6 from J, leaving 14 bases between them. CDR1 and CDR2 from the germline V gene are MNHNY and SVGAGI (reference sequence). This CDR3 is 14 amino acids long. This CDR3 is CASSAFRRGNIQYF. In nucleotides, the CDR3 is TGTGCCAGCAGTGCGTTTAGGAGGGGAAACATTCAGTACTTC.

The chain couples TRBV4-1 to TRBJ1-5; perhaps TRBD1 as D (6 bases). This CDR3 is built from 15 residues. Germline V lookup: CDR1 MGHRA, CDR2 YSYEKL. V gave up 0 bases and J gave up 5 bases, with 11 bases separating them. CDR3 loop: CASSQEAGAHQPQHF. Written as DNA, the CDR3 is TGCGCCAGCAGCCAAGAGGCAGGGGCGCATCAGCCCCAGCATTTT.

As for this clone: An end of the junction differs from the germline gene, which may be a read error. The gene calls are TRBV5-8 and TRBJ2-7; 7 bases agree with TRBD2. The CDR3 runs to 14 residues. Germline-derived CDR1 and CDR2 are SGHTS and YDEGEE. The CDR3 region has the DNA TGTGCCAGCAGTCGGGGGGAAGCCTCCTATGAGCAGTACTTC. Its protein product is CASSRGEASYEQYF.

The chain joins TRBV9 to TRBJ2-3, with a possible D match to TRBD1 (6 bases). The CDR3 extends over 14 amino acids. V was trimmed by 2 bases and J by 3 bases, leaving 10 bases between them. The germline V gene encodes CDR1 SGDLS and CDR2 YYNGEE. The CDR3 coding sequence is TGTGCCAGCAGCGTTACAGGGCGTACAGATACGCAGTATTTT. Translation gives CASSVTGRTDTQYF.

The chain couples TRBV5-1 to TRBJ2-5, with TRBD2 matching over 7 bases. This CDR3 region has 16 residues. CDR1 SGHRS and CDR2 YFSETQ come from the germline V gene. V lost 4 bases to trimming and J lost 5 bases; unmatched junction nucleotides: 14. In nucleotides, the CDR3 is TGCGCCAGCAGCACCTCCTTGGGGGGAGGGAAGGAGACCCAGTACTTC. Protein: CASSTSLGGGKETQYF.

The V and J genes are TRBV5-4 and TRBJ2-3; TRBD2 matches at 10 bases. There are 15 residues in the CDR3. The germline CDR1 and CDR2 sequences are SGHNT and YYREEE (reference sequence). The trim removed 4 bases at V and 1 base at J, leaving 3 bases unmatched. The CDR3 coding sequence is TGTGCCAGCAGCGGTGGGACTAGCGGCACAGATACGCAGTATTTT. It specifies CASSGGTSGTDTQYF.

The chain joins TRBV10-3 to TRBJ1-5; no reliable D call. Germline V lookup: CDR1 ENHRY, CDR2 SYGVKD. This CDR3 contains 15 residues. Trimming removed 3 bases from V and 0 bases from J, with 9 bases in between. CDR3 region: CAISESHPSNQPQHF. CDR3 coding DNA: TGTGCCATCAGTGAATCACATCCTAGCAATCAGCCCCAGCATTTT.

The J gene is TRBJ2-2, the V gene TRBV5-4; 10 bases are a match to TRBD1. The length of the CDR3 is 15 residues. The V gene end was trimmed by 2 bases and the J gene end by 5 bases; junction bases not matched to a gene: 3. Germline V gene sequence: CDR1 SGHNT, CDR2 YYREEE (reference sequence). CDR3 region: CASSLDRGLTGELFF. CDR3 sequence (DNA): TGTGCCAGCAGCTTAGACAGGGGGCTGACCGGGGAGCTGTTTTTT. The variable domain in full, completed from reference TRBV5-4 and TRBJ2-2, reads ETGVTQSPTHLIKTRGQQVTLRCSSQSGHNTVSWYQQALGQGPQFIFQYYREEENGRGNFPPRFSGLQFPNYSSELNVNALELDDSALYLCASSLDRGLTGELFFGEGSRLTVL.

This chain links TRBV7-9 with TRBJ2-7, with D possibly being TRBD1 (6 bases). This CDR3 comprises 14 residues. V was clipped by 5 bases and J by 6 bases, with 17 bases between them. Germline V CDR1 and CDR2: SEHNR, FQNEAQ (reference sequence). The CDR3 loop reads CASSRIGARGEQYF. In nucleotides, the CDR3 is TGTGCCAGCAGCAGAATCGGGGCCAGGGGCGAGCAGTACTTC. The full variable domain, in which reference TRBV7-9 and TRBJ2-7 provide the parts outside the CDR3, is DTGVSQNPRHKITKRGQNVTFRCDPISEHNRLYWYRQTLGQGPEFLTYFQNEAQLEKSRLLSDRFSAERPKGSFSTLEIQRTEQGDSAMYLCASSRIGARGEQYFGPGTRLTVT.

This chain connects TRBV19 to TRBJ1-1; no clear D. In germline, CDR1 is LNHDA, CDR2 SQIVND (reference sequence). The V gene lost 5 bases and the J gene lost 11 bases, with 21 bases spanning the gap. The CDR3 loop spans 14 amino acids. The CDR3 reads CASSLLPPTGPAFF. The CDR3, as DNA: TGTGCCAGTAGTTTGCTCCCCCCAACTGGGCCTGCTTTCTTT.

The chain recombines TRBV5-1 with TRBJ2-6; TRBD1 agrees at 7 bases. The length of the CDR3 is 21 residues. The trim removed 4 bases at V and 0 bases at J, leaving 19 bases unmatched. From germline, CDR1 is SGHRS and CDR2 YFSETQ. CDR3 nucleotide sequence: TGCGCCAGCAGCGCCCCCTCACGCCGGGACAGAGCCAGCTCTGGGGCCAACGTCCTGACTTTC. Amino acid sequence: CASSAPSRRDRASSGANVLTF.

V is TRBV19 and J is TRBJ2-2; maybe TRBD1 (6 bases). Trimming took off 6 bases at V and 1 base at J, with 21 bases between the two ends. This CDR3 contains 18 residues. CDR1 is LNHDA, CDR2 SQIVND, per germline (reference sequence). The CDR3 DNA reads as TGTGCCAGTAGCCAAAGGGGTACAGGGTATGGGAACACCGGGGAGCTGTTTTTT. As protein: CASSQRGTGYGNTGELFF.

The rearrangement joins TRBV7-9 to TRBJ2-7; D unresolved. The CDR3 runs to 12 residues. Per germline, CDR1 SEHNR and CDR2 FQNEAQ (reference sequence). Trimming took off 5 bases at V and 6 bases at J, with 11 bases between the two ends. In nucleotides, the CDR3 is TGTGCCAGCAGCACACAGCAGCCCGAGCAGTACTTC. Protein sequence: CASSTQQPEQYF.

The gene calls are TRBV4-3 and TRBJ2-7; 10 nucleotides align to TRBD2. The CDR3 length is 15 residues. In germline, CDR1 is LGHNA, CDR2 YSLEER. J gave up 2 bases and V 3 bases, and 4 bases lay outside the gene matches. The CDR3 region has the DNA TGCGCCAGCAGCCAGACAGCGGGAGGGCCCTACGAGCAGTACTTC. It codes for CASSQTAGGPYEQYF.

The rearrangement joins TRBV6-5 to TRBJ2-1; TRBD2 agrees at 7 bases. Trimming took 8 bases from V and 5 from J; bases not matched to a gene: 6. CDR3 length: 13 residues. In germline, CDR1 is MNHEY, CDR2 SVGAGI. CDR3 sequence reads: CASREVGDNEQFF. The CDR3 DNA reads TGTGCCAGCCGGGAGGTAGGCGACAATGAGCAGTTCTTC.

The V call is TRBV5-1, the J call TRBJ2-1; no clear D. CDR3 length equals 11 residues. The germline V and J ends were trimmed by 3 bases and 11 bases, with 9 bases remaining between them. Per germline, CDR1 SGHRS and CDR2 YFSETQ. CDR3 region: CASSYEHKQFF. The CDR3 region has the DNA TGCGCCAGCAGCTACGAGCATAAGCAGTTCTTC. Drawing the rest from reference TRBV5-1 and TRBJ2-1, the complete variable domain is KAGVTQTPRYLIKTRGQQVTLSCSPISGHRSVSWYQQTPGQGLQFLFEYFSETQRNKGNFPGRFSGRQFSNSRSEMNVSTLELGDSALYLCASSYEHKQFFGPGTRLTVL.

This chain connects TRBV14 to TRBJ2-7; 8 bases agree with TRBD1. The V and J ends lost 10 bases and 0 bases, in that order; junction bases with no gene match: 8. This CDR3 is 14 amino acids long. The germline gives CDR1 SGHDN, CDR2 FVKESK. The CDR3 DNA is TGTGCCACCGCAACCGGGACAGGCTCCTACGAGCAGTACTTC. The encoded protein is CATATGTGSYEQYF. Together with reference TRBV14 and TRBJ2-7, the CDR3 gives the full variable domain: EAGVTQFPSHSVIEKGQTVTLRCDPISGHDNLYWYRRVMGKEIKFLLHFVKESKQDESGMPNNRFLAERTGGTYSTLKVQPAELEDSGVYFCATATGTGSYEQYFGPGTRLTVT.

The gene calls are TRBV15 and TRBJ2-3; TRBD2 matches at 10 bases. From germline, CDR1 is LNHNV and CDR2 YYDKDF (reference sequence). V shed 4 bases and J 6 bases; nucleotides not matched to a gene: 22. This CDR3 region has 20 residues. This chain's CDR3 is CATSILRGAGLAGAADTQYF. The CDR3 bases are TGTGCCACCAGCATCCTCAGGGGCGCGGGGCTAGCGGGAGCCGCGGATACGCAGTATTTT.

The chain links TRBV27 to TRBJ2-7, with 7 positions matching TRBD2. The CDR3 spans 15 residues. In germline, CDR1 is MNHEY, CDR2 SMNVEV (reference sequence). The trim removed 7 bases at V and 6 bases at J, leaving 15 bases unmatched. The CDR3 loop reads CASNPNGVASGEQYF. In DNA, the CDR3 is TGTGCCAGCAACCCGAACGGGGTGGCTAGCGGCGAGCAGTACTTC.

V is TRBV10-3 and J is TRBJ1-5, with no clear D. The germline V gene encodes CDR1 ENHRY and CDR2 SYGVKD. CDR3 length equals 15 residues. V dropped 3 bases and J dropped 0 bases, with 9 bases sitting between them. CDR3 sequence (DNA): TGTGCCATCAGTGAAGAGGGTGGTAGCAATCAGCCCCAGCATTTT. As protein: CAISEEGGSNQPQHF.

This sequence joins TRBV4-2 and TRBJ2-2; TRBD1 is a possible D gene (5 bases). Trimming cost V 0 bases and J 5 bases, with 7 bases left between them. Germline assignment: CDR1 LGHNA and CDR2 YNFKEQ. This CDR3 contains 14 residues. CDR3 nucleotide sequence: TGTGCCAGCAGCCAAGATCAGGGTACCGGGGAGCTGTTTTTT. As protein: CASSQDQGTGELFF.

The chain is built from TRBV5-4 and TRBJ2-7; possible D gene TRBD2, 6 bases. The CDR3 has 15 residues. CDR1 and CDR2 (germline): SGHNT, YYREEE (reference sequence). With 6 bases removed from V and 3 bases from J, the gap between germline ends came to 19 bases. CDR3 protein: CASTPVGGTSYEQYF. The CDR3 DNA is TGTGCCAGCACCCCCGTTGGGGGGACCAGCTACGAGCAGTACTTC.

This sequence joins TRBV6-5 and TRBJ1-1; D perhaps matches TRBD1 (5 bases). With 3 bases removed from V and 0 bases from J, the gap between germline ends came to 11 bases. The CDR3 covers 15 residues. In germline, CDR1 is MNHEY, CDR2 SVGAGI. CDR3 protein: CASSYRGWMNTEAFF. CDR3 nucleotide sequence: TGTGCCAGCAGTTATAGGGGCTGGATGAACACTGAAGCTTTCTTT.

This rearrangement joins TRBV9 to TRBJ2-5; 11 nucleotides agree with TRBD2. The germline V gene has CDR1 SGDLS and CDR2 YYNGEE. The trim removed 4 bases at V and 3 bases at J, leaving 8 bases unmatched. This CDR3 is 16 amino acids long. CDR3 nucleotides: TGTGCCAGCAGCAGGGAGGTAGCGGGGGGGGAAGAGACCCAGTACTTC. Amino acid sequence: CASSREVAGGEETQYF.

This rearrangement joins TRBV11-2 to TRBJ1-5, with 8 bases aligning to TRBD1. The CDR3 totals 15 residues. Germline CDR1 SGHAT, CDR2 FQNNGV. The J segment lost 8 bases and the V segment lost 5 bases, leaving 11 bases of the junction unmatched. This chain's CDR3 is CASSPGDRTQEPQHF. The CDR3 region has the DNA TGTGCCAGCAGCCCAGGGGACAGGACCCAGGAGCCCCAGCATTTT.